These T cell receptor beta chains were read from a single sample in a study of cytomegalovirus exposure and HLA in healthy donors. Here immunoSEQ multiplex PCR was the method, and the copy in TCRdb shows in-frame clones only, minus some. The data contain 180,000 or so clones, over 60% of them singletons. Sequencing was done on a sample of PBMCs. The receptor source for this set is a man aged 18 to 30 in good health and CMV-seronegative. The CDR3 runs from the conserved cysteine through the conserved F or W. The order of the fields is clone size, D gene, V gene, J gene, CDR3 protein, CDR3 DNA. A D gene is named only where the DNA matches it firmly. Size is stated for part of the rows, as once, few or many counts, or as a class when the clone is expanded.

clone size: once
D gene: .
V gene: TRBV7-9
J gene: TRBJ2-1
CDR3 protein: CASSLGLSFGIAADNEQFF
CDR3 DNA: TGTGCCAGCAGCTTAGGTCTTAGTTTCGGGATAGCGGCTGACAATGAGCAGTTCTTC

clone size: .
D gene: .
V gene: TRBV27
J gene: TRBJ1-4
CDR3 protein: CASRAGGGGWEKLFF
CDR3 DNA: TGTGCCAGCCGAGCGGGGGGGGGCGGGTGGGAAAAACTGTTTTTT

clone size: .
D gene: .
V gene: TRBV18
J gene: TRBJ1-6
CDR3 protein: CASSLRGPNNSPLHF
CDR3 DNA: TGTGCCAGCTCACTTCGAGGCCCGAATAATTCACCCCTCCACTTT

clone size: once
D gene: .
V gene: TRBV27
J gene: TRBJ2-3
CDR3 protein: CASSQGARALTDTQYF
CDR3 DNA: TGTGCCAGCAGCCAAGGAGCCAGGGCTCTCACAGATACGCAGTATTTT

clone size: .
D gene: .
V gene: TRBV7-9
J gene: TRBJ1-1
CDR3 protein: CLLTGGGTEAFF
CDR3 DNA: TGTCTTCTAACGGGGGGTGGCACTGAAGCTTTCTTT

clone size: .
D gene: .
V gene: TRBV11-1
J gene: TRBJ2-7
CDR3 protein: CASSPRASYEQYF
CDR3 DNA: TGTGCCAGCAGCCCCAGGGCAAGCTACGAGCAGTACTTC

clone size: .
D gene: TRBD2
V gene: TRBV5-4
J gene: TRBJ2-1
CDR3 protein: CASSREELSLYNEQFF
CDR3 DNA: TGTGCCAGCAGCCGGGAGGAGCTTTCTCTCTACAATGAGCAGTTCTTC

clone size: .
D gene: .
V gene: TRBV19
J gene: TRBJ1-5
CDR3 protein: CASRSLRDKSNQPQHF
CDR3 DNA: TGTGCCAGTAGGTCCCTCCGGGACAAGAGTAATCAGCCCCAGCATTTT

clone size: .
D gene: TRBD1
V gene: TRBV6-5
J gene: TRBJ1-2
CDR3 protein: CASRSGQSNYGYTF
CDR3 DNA: TGTGCCAGCAGATCGGGACAGAGTAACTATGGCTACACCTTC

clone size: .
D gene: .
V gene: TRBV6-6
J gene: TRBJ1-2
CDR3 protein: CASSPRAENGYGYTF
CDR3 DNA: TGTGCCAGCAGTCCCAGGGCCGAAAACGGTTATGGCTACACCTTC

clone size: .
D gene: TRBD2
V gene: TRBV29-1
J gene: TRBJ2-1
CDR3 protein: CSVEDKGGAGASSRYNEQFF
CDR3 DNA: TGCAGCGTTGAAGATAAAGGGGGAGCGGGAGCGTCCTCGAGATACAATGAGCAGTTCTTC

clone size: .
D gene: .
V gene: TRBV7-2
J gene: TRBJ2-5
CDR3 protein: CASSRSPGETQYF
CDR3 DNA: TGTGCCAGCAGCAGGAGCCCCGGGGAGACCCAGTACTTC

clone size: .
D gene: TRBD1
V gene: TRBV19
J gene: TRBJ2-7
CDR3 protein: CASSTGTEVSFAYEQYF
CDR3 DNA: TGTGCCAGTAGTACGGGGACAGAGGTTTCTTTTGCCTACGAGCAGTACTTC

clone size: .
D gene: TRBD2
V gene: TRBV27
J gene: TRBJ2-7
CDR3 protein: CASSTETSGSPYEQYF
CDR3 DNA: TGTGCCAGCAGTACGGAGACTAGCGGGAGTCCCTACGAGCAGTACTTC

clone size: .
D gene: .
V gene: TRBV18
J gene: TRBJ1-2
CDR3 protein: CASSQPTSTNYGYTF
CDR3 DNA: TGTGCCAGCTCACAACCCACGAGTACTAACTATGGCTACACCTTC

clone size: .
D gene: TRBD1
V gene: TRBV5-4
J gene: TRBJ2-6
CDR3 protein: CASRSRQGAPLLGANVLTF
CDR3 DNA: TGTGCCAGCAGATCCCGACAGGGGGCGCCCTTGTTAGGGGCCAACGTCCTGACTTTC

clone size: .
D gene: .
V gene: TRBV7-8
J gene: TRBJ2-6
CDR3 protein: CASSFPPGANVLTF
CDR3 DNA: TGTGCCAGCAGCTTTCCCCCAGGGGCCAACGTCCTGACTTTC

clone size: once
D gene: TRBD1
V gene: TRBV5-1
J gene: TRBJ2-1
CDR3 protein: CASSSQGTGTYNEQFF
CDR3 DNA: TGCGCCAGCAGTTCTCAAGGGACAGGGACCTACAATGAGCAGTTCTTC

clone size: .
D gene: .
V gene: TRBV7-7
J gene: TRBJ2-5
CDR3 protein: CASSVLQGLETQYF
CDR3 DNA: TGTGCTAGCAGCGTCCTACAGGGTTTGGAGACCCAGTACTTC

clone size: few
D gene: TRBD2
V gene: TRBV7-9
J gene: TRBJ2-7
CDR3 protein: CASSLSGLNHEQYF
CDR3 DNA: TGTGCCAGCAGCTTATCGGGACTAAACCACGAGCAGTACTTC

clone size: .
D gene: .
V gene: TRBV6-6
J gene: TRBJ2-7
CDR3 protein: CASTAGAAGAYEQYF
CDR3 DNA: TGTGCCTCTACTGCAGGGGCCGCTGGGGCCTACGAGCAGTACTTC

clone size: .
D gene: .
V gene: TRBV9
J gene: TRBJ1-1
CDR3 protein: CASSATSAEAFF
CDR3 DNA: TGTGCCAGCAGCGCCACTTCCGCTGAAGCTTTCTTT

clone size: few
D gene: .
V gene: TRBV28
J gene: TRBJ1-3
CDR3 protein: CASSLHRSSGNTIYF
CDR3 DNA: TGTGCCAGCAGTTTACACAGGTCCTCTGGAAACACCATATATTTT

clone size: .
D gene: TRBD2
V gene: TRBV13
J gene: TRBJ2-7
CDR3 protein: CASRQGSSGGPLGDEQYF
CDR3 DNA: TGTGCCAGCAGGCAGGGATCCAGCGGGGGGCCCCTCGGGGACGAGCAGTACTTC

clone size: .
D gene: .
V gene: TRBV5-6
J gene: TRBJ2-5
CDR3 protein: CASSLEAGRLWTQYF
CDR3 DNA: TGTGCCAGCAGCTTGGAGGCAGGTCGCTTATGGACCCAGTACTTC

clone size: .
D gene: .
V gene: TRBV6-1
J gene: TRBJ1-2
CDR3 protein: CASSDRGNYGYTF
CDR3 DNA: TGTGCCAGCAGTGATAGAGGGAACTATGGCTACACCTTC

clone size: once
D gene: TRBD1
V gene: TRBV19
J gene: TRBJ1-2
CDR3 protein: CASRRQGAPGYTF
CDR3 DNA: TGTGCCAGTAGAAGACAGGGGGCGCCCGGCTACACCTTC

clone size: .
D gene: .
V gene: TRBV11-2
J gene: TRBJ2-4
CDR3 protein: CASSPGVSGENIQYF
CDR3 DNA: TGTGCCAGCAGCCCCGGTGTATCTGGAGAAAACATTCAGTACTTC

clone size: .
D gene: .
V gene: TRBV27
J gene: TRBJ1-2
CDR3 protein: CASTRAGWWGYTF
CDR3 DNA: TGTGCCAGCACCCGAGCAGGGTGGTGGGGCTACACCTTC